This is a list of T cell receptor beta chains from one sample in a study of shared clonotypes between healthy human individuals. Here immunoSEQ multiplex PCR was the method, and the copy in TCRdb shows in-frame clones only, minus some. The sample has about 2.3 million clones, 85% to 95% seen once. Specimen: naive CD4+ T cells from PBMCs. These TCRs come from a man younger than 30 in good health. Some clones in this sample may be carry-over from other donors' samples. CDR3s include the opening cysteine and the closing phenylalanine or tryptophan. A D gene is named only where the DNA matches it firmly. Not every row has a clone size; where given, it reads once, few, many or a size class.

12	.	TRBV5-1	.	TRBJ1-1	CASSQQNTEAFF	TGCGCCAGCTCCCAACAAAACACTGAAGCTTTCTTT
14	.	TRBV18	.	TRBJ2-5	CASSPELYQETQYF	TGTGCCAGCTCACCGGAGTTGTACCAAGAGACCCAGTACTTC
15	TRBD1	TRBV6-1	once	TRBJ2-7	CASGSGQARYLKQYF	TGTGCCAGCGGATCGGGACAGGCCCGGTATCTCAAGCAGTACTTC
11	.	TRBV30	.	TRBJ1-1	CAWSRNTEAFF	TGTGCCTGGAGTCGGAACACTGAAGCTTTCTTT
15	.	TRBV5-1	.	TRBJ2-5	CASSLARASQETQYF	TGCGCCAGCAGCTTGGCCCGGGCCAGTCAAGAGACCCAGTACTTC
16	.	TRBV7-8	.	TRBJ1-2	CASSLSPGASIYGYTF	TGTGCCAGCAGCTTATCCCCAGGGGCCTCCATCTATGGCTACACCTTC
14	.	TRBV25-1	.	TRBJ2-7	CASSESRGRYEQYF	TGTGCCAGCAGTGAATCCCGAGGGCGGTACGAGCAGTACTTC
14	.	TRBV5-1	.	TRBJ1-1	CASSLDGGGTEAFF	TGCGCCAGCAGCTTGGATGGGGGAGGCACTGAAGCTTTCTTT
14	.	TRBV5-5	.	TRBJ2-1	CASKLEGNYNEQFF	TGTGCCAGCAAGTTGGAGGGCAATTACAATGAGCAGTTCTTC
13	.	TRBV7-9	.	TRBJ1-2	CASSSGGNYGYTF	TGTGCCAGCAGCTCCGGAGGAAACTATGGCTACACCTTC
13	.	TRBV28	.	TRBJ2-7	CASSFTGRYEQYF	TGTGCCAGCAGTTTCACCGGCCGCTACGAGCAGTACTTC
16	.	TRBV9	.	TRBJ2-6	CASSVGGSSGANVLTF	TGTGCCAGCAGCGTTGGGGGAAGTTCGGGGGCCAACGTCCTGACTTTC
14	.	TRBV7-9	few	TRBJ1-4	CASSLAGTNEKLFF	TGTGCCAGCAGCTTAGCAGGAACTAATGAAAAACTGTTTTTT
12	.	TRBV6-6	.	TRBJ2-3	CASTPDFPTQYF	TGTGCCAGCACCCCGGACTTCCCTACGCAGTATTTT
16	.	TRBV7-9	.	TRBJ2-1	CASSIAGTGNYNEQFF	TGTGCCAGCAGCATCGCCGGGACGGGGAACTACAATGAGCAGTTCTTC
14	.	TRBV7-9	.	TRBJ2-7	CASSERASSYEQYF	TGCGCCAGCAGCGAACGGGCTAGCAGCTACGAGCAGTACTTC
14	.	TRBV7-2	once	TRBJ2-3	CASRRSGHTDTQYF	TGTGCCAGCCGAAGATCGGGGCACACAGATACGCAGTATTTT
11	.	TRBV5-1	.	TRBJ2-1	CASSLAGVQFF	TGCGCCAGCAGCTTGGCGGGAGTGCAGTTCTTC
16	TRBD1	TRBV4-1	.	TRBJ1-5	CASSQGTGTGVRTQHF	TGCGCCAGCAGCCAAGGAACCGGGACAGGGGTAAGGACCCAGCATTTT
14	.	TRBV6-5	once	TRBJ2-7	CASSSPLTGYEQYF	TGTGCCAGCAGCTCTCCCTTGACAGGCTACGAGCAGTACTTC
18	TRBD2	TRBV9	.	TRBJ2-7	CASSVSLDASGRAEEQYF	TGTGCCAGCAGCGTATCCCTGGACGCTAGCGGGAGGGCCGAAGAGCAGTACTTC
13	.	TRBV9	once	TRBJ2-1	CASSEGTYRGQFF	TGTGCCAGCAGCGAGGGGACCTATCGGGGGCAGTTCTTC
16	.	TRBV28	.	TRBJ1-4	CASSSSRGANDEKLFF	TGTGCCAGCAGCTCTTCAAGGGGGGCGAATGATGAAAAACTGTTTTTT
14	.	TRBV7-3	.	TRBJ2-5	CASGPGTHQETQYF	TGTGCCAGCGGCCCCGGGACTCATCAAGAGACCCAGTACTTC
14	TRBD1	TRBV6-1	.	TRBJ2-5	CASSARTGQETQYF	TGTGCCAGCAGTGCCAGGACAGGGCAAGAGACCCAGTACTTC
13	.	TRBV29-1	.	TRBJ2-3	CSVGGSSTDTQYF	TGCAGCGTCGGGGGTAGTAGCACAGATACGCAGTATTTT
14	.	TRBV18	few	TRBJ1-2	CASSPPVRVGGYTF	TGTGCCAGCTCACCACCCGTCAGGGTGGGTGGCTACACCTTC
16	TRBD1	TRBV11-3	.	TRBJ2-2	CASSSGQALNTGELFF	TGTGCCAGCAGCTCGGGACAGGCCCTGAACACCGGGGAGCTGTTTTTT
16	TRBD1	TRBV5-1	.	TRBJ2-7	CASSLTGASPPYEQYF	TGCGCCAGCAGCTTGACAGGGGCCTCGCCTCCCTACGAGCAGTACTTC
14	.	TRBV7-8	.	TRBJ1-1	CASAGGLVNTEAFF	TGTGCCAGCGCCGGGGGGCTCGTGAACACTGAAGCTTTCTTT
13	TRBD2	TRBV30	.	TRBJ2-1	CAWSTAGGYEQFF	TGTGCCTGGAGTACAGCGGGAGGGTACGAGCAGTTCTTC
16	.	TRBV7-2	.	TRBJ1-5	CASSLVGRGPVLAQHF	TGTGCCAGCAGCTTAGTGGGCAGGGGACCAGTTTTGGCCCAGCATTTT
17	TRBD1	TRBV7-9	.	TRBJ1-5	CASSLAYGTGDNQPQHF	TGTGCCAGCAGCTTAGCATACGGGACAGGGGATAATCAGCCCCAGCATTTT
15	.	TRBV28	.	TRBJ2-7	CASSLARGRSYEQYF	TGTGCCAGCAGTTTGGCCCGGGGCCGGTCCTACGAGCAGTACTTC
16	.	TRBV18	.	TRBJ2-3	CASRKPGGQSTDTQYF	TGTGCCAGCCGAAAGCCGGGGGGCCAAAGCACAGATACGCAGTATTTT
12	.	TRBV6-5	.	TRBJ2-7	CASSGRGYEQYF	TGTGCCAGCAGTGGTAGGGGTTACGAGCAGTACTTC
18	TRBD2	TRBV27	.	TRBJ2-1	CASSRTSGLANIYNEQFF	TGTGCCAGCAGCCGGACTAGCGGGCTAGCGAACATATACAATGAGCAGTTCTTC
19	TRBD2	TRBV4-3	.	TRBJ2-2	CASSQDVRLAGGYTGELFF	TGCGCCAGCAGCCAAGATGTGAGGCTAGCGGGAGGATACACCGGGGAGCTGTTTTTT